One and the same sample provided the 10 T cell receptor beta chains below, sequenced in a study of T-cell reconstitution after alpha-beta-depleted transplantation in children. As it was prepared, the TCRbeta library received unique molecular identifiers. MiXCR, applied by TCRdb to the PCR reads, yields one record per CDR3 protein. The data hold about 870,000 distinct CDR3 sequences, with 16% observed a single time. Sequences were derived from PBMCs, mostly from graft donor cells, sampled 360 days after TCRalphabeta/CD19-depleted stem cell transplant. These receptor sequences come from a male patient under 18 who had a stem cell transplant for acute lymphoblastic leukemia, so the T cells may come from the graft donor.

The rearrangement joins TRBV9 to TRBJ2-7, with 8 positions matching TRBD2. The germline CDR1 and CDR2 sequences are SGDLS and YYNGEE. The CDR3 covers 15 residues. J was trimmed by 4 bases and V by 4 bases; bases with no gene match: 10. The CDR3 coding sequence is TGTGCCAGCAGCCTCTCCGGGACTAGTGCGTACGAGCAGTACTTC. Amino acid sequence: CASSLSGTSAYEQYF.

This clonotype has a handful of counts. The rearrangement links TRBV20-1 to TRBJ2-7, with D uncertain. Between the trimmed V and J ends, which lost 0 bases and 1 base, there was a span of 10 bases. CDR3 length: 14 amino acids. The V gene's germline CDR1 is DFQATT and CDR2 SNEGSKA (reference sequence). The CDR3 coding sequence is TGCAGTGCTAGAGACCCGCGACCTTCCTACGAGCAGTACTTC. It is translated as CSARDPRPSYEQYF.

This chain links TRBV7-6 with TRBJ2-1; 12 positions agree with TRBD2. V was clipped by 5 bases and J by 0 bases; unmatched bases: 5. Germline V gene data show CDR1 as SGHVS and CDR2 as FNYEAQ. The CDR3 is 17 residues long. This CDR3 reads CASSPRTSGTSYNEQFF. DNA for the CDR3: TGTGCCAGCAGCCCACGGACTAGCGGGACCTCCTACAATGAGCAGTTCTTC.

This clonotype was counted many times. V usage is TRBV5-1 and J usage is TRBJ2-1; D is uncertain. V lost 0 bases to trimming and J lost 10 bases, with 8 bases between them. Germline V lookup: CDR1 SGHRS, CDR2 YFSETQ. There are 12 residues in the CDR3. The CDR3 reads CASSLVPGEQFF. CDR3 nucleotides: TGCGCCAGCAGCTTGGTTCCGGGCGAGCAGTTCTTC.

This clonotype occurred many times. CDR3 bases: TGTGCCAGCAGTTTATTAGCTGAGGGGCTCAACTATGGCTACACCTTC. Translation: CASSLLAEGLNYGYTF. This chain connects TRBV27 to TRBJ1-2; TRBD1 is a possible D gene (5 bases). V lost 1 base, J lost 2 bases, and 14 bases lay in between. This CDR3 contains 16 residues. The germline CDR1 and CDR2 sequences are MNHEY and SMNVEV (reference sequence).

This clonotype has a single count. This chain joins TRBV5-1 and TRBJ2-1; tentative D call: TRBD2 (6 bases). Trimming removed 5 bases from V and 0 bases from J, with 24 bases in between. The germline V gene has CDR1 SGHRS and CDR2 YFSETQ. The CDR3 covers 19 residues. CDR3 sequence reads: CASSPSFSGPLSSYNEQFF. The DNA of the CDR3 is TGCGCCAGCAGTCCCTCTTTTAGCGGTCCACTGAGCTCCTACAATGAGCAGTTCTTC.

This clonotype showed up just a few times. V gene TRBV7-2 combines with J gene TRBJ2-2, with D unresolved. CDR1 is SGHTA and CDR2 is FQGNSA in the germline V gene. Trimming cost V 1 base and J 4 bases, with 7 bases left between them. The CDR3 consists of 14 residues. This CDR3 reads CASSLGRFTGELFF. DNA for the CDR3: TGTGCCAGCAGCTTAGGGCGGTTCACCGGGGAGCTGTTTTTT.

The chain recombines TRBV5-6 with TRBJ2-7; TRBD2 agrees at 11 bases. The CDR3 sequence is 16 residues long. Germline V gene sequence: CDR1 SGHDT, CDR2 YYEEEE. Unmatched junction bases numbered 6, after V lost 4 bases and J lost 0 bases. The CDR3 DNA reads TGTGCCAGCAGCCGGCAGGGACTAGCGGTCTCCTACGAGCAGTACTTC. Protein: CASSRQGLAVSYEQYF.

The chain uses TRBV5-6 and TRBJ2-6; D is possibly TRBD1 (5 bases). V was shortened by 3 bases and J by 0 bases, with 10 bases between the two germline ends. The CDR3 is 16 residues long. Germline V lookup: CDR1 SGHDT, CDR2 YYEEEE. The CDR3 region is CASSSLQVSGANVLTF. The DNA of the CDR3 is TGTGCCAGCAGCTCGCTACAGGTCTCTGGGGCCAACGTCCTGACTTTC.

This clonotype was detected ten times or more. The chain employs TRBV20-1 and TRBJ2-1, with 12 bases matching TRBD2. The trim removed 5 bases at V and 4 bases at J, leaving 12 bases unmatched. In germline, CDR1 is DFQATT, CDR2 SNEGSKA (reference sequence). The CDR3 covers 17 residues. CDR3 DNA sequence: TGCAGTGCTCCTGGACTAGCGGGAAACGGTGTATACAATGAGCAGTTCTTC. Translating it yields CSAPGLAGNGVYNEQFF.